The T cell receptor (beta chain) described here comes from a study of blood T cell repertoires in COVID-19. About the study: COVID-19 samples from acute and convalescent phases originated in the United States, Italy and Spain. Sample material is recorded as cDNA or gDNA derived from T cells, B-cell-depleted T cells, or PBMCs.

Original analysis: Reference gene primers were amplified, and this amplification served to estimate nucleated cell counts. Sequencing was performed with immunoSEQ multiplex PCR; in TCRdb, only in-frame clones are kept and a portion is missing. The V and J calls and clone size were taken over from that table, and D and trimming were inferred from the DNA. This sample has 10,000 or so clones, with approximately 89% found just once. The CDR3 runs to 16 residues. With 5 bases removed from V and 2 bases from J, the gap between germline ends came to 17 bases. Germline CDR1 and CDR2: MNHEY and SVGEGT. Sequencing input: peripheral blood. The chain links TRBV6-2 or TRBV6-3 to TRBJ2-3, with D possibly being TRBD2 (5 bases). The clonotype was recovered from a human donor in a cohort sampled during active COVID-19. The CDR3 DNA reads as TGTGCCAGCAGTCGCAACGGGGTAGCAAACACAGATACGCAGTATTTT. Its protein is CASSRNGVANTDTQYF.